Sequencing of this TCR beta chain was carried out in a study of shared clonotypes between healthy human individuals (dated by TCRdb to between 2020 and 2021). About the full investigation: A few men and two women, aged 18 to 49 years, made up the cohort. For each donor, three plates each were used for CD4 naive and CD4 memory, two plates were used for CD8 naive, and one plate was used for CD8 memory. To estimate repertoire size and how much clonotypes are shared between individuals, the study performed deep sequencing of blood TCR repertoires from 4 to 6 healthy adults. Different laboratories and diverse techniques were used to prepare libraries and sequence TCR repertoires, to increase sequencing depth and limit assay-specific biases. Between about 0.85 and 10 billion PBMCs per donor were obtained by leukapheresis.

Turning to this clone: Its antigen specificity is not known. One base away there is no much larger clone; base qualities are not given.

For the CD8 naive samples, CD45RO-negative cells were positively selected for CCR7, yielding a CD45RA+CCR7+ population from which TemRA cells were excluded. Healthy HIV-negative adults with no recently reported acute infections or vaccinations were included as donors. Every donor was a Caucasian adult residing in Nashville, Tennessee, USA. After blood collection by leukapheresis, PBMCs were isolated using Ficoll-Histopaque density gradient centrifugation and then cryopreserved in the vapor phase of liquid nitrogen. Analytical flow cytometry was used to check the purity and quantity of each magnetically sorted T cell population. Each sorted fraction had its genomic DNA isolated and then quantified by UV absorbance on a Nanodrop 2000c. Using the deep immunoSEQ assay, multiplex PCR amplified TCR CDR3 regions from genomic DNA. Extracted genomic DNA from each cell subset was spread evenly across all wells of several immunoSEQ 96-well plates, with each plate serving as a replicate. For sorted subsets, about 200 ng genomic DNA, equal to approximately 30,000 T cell genomes, was loaded into each replicate PCR. Purified libraries were quantified with a Qubit 3.0 fluorometer, sized on a Bioanalyzer 2100, and re-quantified with the KAPA Library Quantification kit. Every immunoSEQ 96-well plate was sequenced on a dedicated single-read 150-cycle Illumina NextSeq 550 flow cell. The source study handled its data this way. Because only junctional sequences without quality scores were contained in the immunoSEQ output, filtering matching that applied to full-length reads could not be performed. To assign V/J genes and CDR3, sequences were annotated against IMGT germline references using PyIR, a Python wrapper for IgBLAST v1.9. Reads with weak V/J assignments (E-value above 1e-6), missing CDR3, stop codons, out-of-frame junctions, or ambiguous translated residues were removed. V3J clonotypes were defined as sequences sharing the same inferred V gene, J gene, and CDR3 amino acid sequence. Percentage overlap between repertoires was calculated by dividing the number of shared unique clonotypes by the size of the smaller repertoire. Richness of each repertoire was evaluated using RTK rarefaction, the Chao1 estimator, and Recon v2.1 estimates of unobserved clonotypes. Generation probabilities were computed with OLGA for all TCRbeta clonotypes obtained by the gDNA method from several donors. Not all clones reach the TCRdb copy of this immuneACCESS table, which keeps in-frame sequences only. Checked studies attribute under half of the gap to unresolved V genes and leave the rest unexplained. The V and J calls and clone size were taken over from that table, and D and trimming were inferred from the DNA. The sample has around 1,900,000 clones on record, about 93% of them singletons. Jointly, the top ten make up more than 1.5% of the sample.

Findings and caveats that apply to the study as a whole: Even with the large sequencing depth, rarefaction of the sorted-subset datasets indicated that sequencing was incomplete. The small number of donors limited the genetic and exposure-history diversity represented. Clonotypes shared by all four sorted-subset donors showed higher generation probabilities than non-shared clonotypes. Sampling was restricted to blood, and TCR repertoires in tissue are likely to differ from TCR repertoires in blood. Roughly 5% of naive CD4, 3.5% of naive CD8, 2.3% of memory CD4, and approximately 0.4% of memory CD8 clonotypes were shared across a few donors. Estimated clonotype richness was generally larger for naive than for memory subsets. Pairwise subsampling led to the expectation that sequencing depth would affect the degree of clonotype sharing among donors.

The sample consisted of naive CD8+ T cells from PBMCs. The sample's cell subset or site label, decoded: CD45RA+CCR7+. The TCR was taken from a man in his late teens or twenties in good health. Some clones in this sample may be carry-over from other donors' samples.

The CDR3 in this case is CASSVSGAANQPQHF. Read as DNA, the sequence is TGTGCCAGCAGCGTATCGGGGGCCGCCAATCAGCCCCAGCATTTT. Rearrangement joined TRBV9 to TRBJ1-5, with a tentative D gene TRBD1 over 6 matching bases. The CDR3 holds 15 amino acids from the cysteine to the phenylalanine. The sequence is cut down to CDR3 DNA, 45 bases in frame from base 1. Based on the germline V gene, the CDR1 and CDR2 sequences are SGDLS and YYNGEE. The germline ends are 11 bases apart after V is trimmed by 1 base and J by 3 bases.